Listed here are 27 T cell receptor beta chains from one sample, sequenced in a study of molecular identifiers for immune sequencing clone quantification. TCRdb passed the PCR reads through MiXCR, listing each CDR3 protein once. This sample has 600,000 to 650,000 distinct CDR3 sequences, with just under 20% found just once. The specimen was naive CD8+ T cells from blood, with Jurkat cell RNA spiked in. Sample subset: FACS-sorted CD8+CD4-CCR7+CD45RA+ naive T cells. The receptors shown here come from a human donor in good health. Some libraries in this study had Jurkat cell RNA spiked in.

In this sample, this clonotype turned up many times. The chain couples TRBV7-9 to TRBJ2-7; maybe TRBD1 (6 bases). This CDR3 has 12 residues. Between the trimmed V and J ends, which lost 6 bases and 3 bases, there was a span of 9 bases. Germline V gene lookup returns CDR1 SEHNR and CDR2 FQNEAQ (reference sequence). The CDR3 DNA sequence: TGTGCCAGCAGTTTACAGGGCTACGAGCAGTACTTC. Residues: CASSLQGYEQYF.

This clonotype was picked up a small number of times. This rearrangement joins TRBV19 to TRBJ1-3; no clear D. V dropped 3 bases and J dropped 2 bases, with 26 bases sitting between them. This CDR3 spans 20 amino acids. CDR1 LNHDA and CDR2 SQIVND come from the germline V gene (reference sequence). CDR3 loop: CASSIPLKGIRDQTGNTIYF. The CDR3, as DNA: TGTGCCAGTAGTATCCCCCTCAAGGGCATAAGGGATCAAACTGGAAACACCATATATTTT.

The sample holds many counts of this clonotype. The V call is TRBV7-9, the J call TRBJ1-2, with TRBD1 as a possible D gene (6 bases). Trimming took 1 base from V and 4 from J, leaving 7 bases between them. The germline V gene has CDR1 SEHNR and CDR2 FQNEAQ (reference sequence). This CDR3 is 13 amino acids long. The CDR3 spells CASSLVGGYGYTF. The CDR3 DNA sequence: TGTGCCAGCAGCTTAGTAGGGGGCTATGGCTACACCTTC. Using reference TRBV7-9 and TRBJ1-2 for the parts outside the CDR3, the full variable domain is DTGVSQNPRHKITKRGQNVTFRCDPISEHNRLYWYRQTLGQGPEFLTYFQNEAQLEKSRLLSDRFSAERPKGSFSTLEIQRTEQGDSAMYLCASSLVGGYGYTFGSGTRLTVV.

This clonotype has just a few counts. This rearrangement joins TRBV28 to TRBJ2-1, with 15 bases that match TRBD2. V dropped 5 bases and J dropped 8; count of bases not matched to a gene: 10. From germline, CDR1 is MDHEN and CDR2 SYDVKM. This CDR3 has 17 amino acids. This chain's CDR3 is CASSKGLAGGPDDEQFF. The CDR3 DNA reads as TGTGCCAGCAGTAAGGGACTAGCGGGAGGCCCCGACGATGAGCAGTTCTTC.

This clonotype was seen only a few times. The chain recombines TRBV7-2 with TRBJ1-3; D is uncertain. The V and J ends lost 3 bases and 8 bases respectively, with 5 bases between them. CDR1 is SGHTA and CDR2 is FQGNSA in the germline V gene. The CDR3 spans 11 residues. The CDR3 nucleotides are TGTGCCAGCAGCTTTGGCCACACCATATATTTT. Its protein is CASSFGHTIYF. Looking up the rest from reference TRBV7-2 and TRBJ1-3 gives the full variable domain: GAGVSQSPSNKVTEKGKDVELRCDPISGHTALYWYRQSLGQGLEFLIYFQGNSAPDKSGLPSDRFSAERTGGSVSTLTIQRTQQEDSAVYLCASSFGHTIYFGEGSWLTVV.

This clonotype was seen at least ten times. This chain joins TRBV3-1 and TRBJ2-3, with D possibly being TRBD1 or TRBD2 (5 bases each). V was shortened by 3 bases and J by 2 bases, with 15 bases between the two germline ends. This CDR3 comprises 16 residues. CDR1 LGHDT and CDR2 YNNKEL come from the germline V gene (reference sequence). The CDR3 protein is CASSHAGTFLTDTQYF. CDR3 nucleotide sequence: TGTGCCAGCAGCCATGCCGGGACCTTTCTCACAGATACGCAGTATTTT.

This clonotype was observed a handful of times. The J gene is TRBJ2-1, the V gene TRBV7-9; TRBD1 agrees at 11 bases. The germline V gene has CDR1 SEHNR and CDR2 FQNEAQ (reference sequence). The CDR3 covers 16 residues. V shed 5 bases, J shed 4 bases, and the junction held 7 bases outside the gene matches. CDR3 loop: CASSPKDRGPYNEQFF. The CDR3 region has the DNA TGTGCCAGCAGCCCAAAGGACAGGGGGCCATACAATGAGCAGTTCTTC.

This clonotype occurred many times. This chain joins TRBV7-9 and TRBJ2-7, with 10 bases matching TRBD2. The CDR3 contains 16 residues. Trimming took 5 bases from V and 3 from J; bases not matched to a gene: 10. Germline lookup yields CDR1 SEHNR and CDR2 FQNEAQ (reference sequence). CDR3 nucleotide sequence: TGTGCCAGCAGCCCCCTCCCCGGACTAGCGGACTACGAGCAGTACTTC. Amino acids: CASSPLPGLADYEQYF.

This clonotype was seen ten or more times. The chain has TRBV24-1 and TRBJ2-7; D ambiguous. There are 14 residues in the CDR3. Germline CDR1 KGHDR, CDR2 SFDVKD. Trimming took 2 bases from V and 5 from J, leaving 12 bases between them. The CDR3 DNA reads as TGTGCCACCAGTGATTCCAGCTTTGGGGACGAGCAGTACTTC. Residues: CATSDSSFGDEQYF.

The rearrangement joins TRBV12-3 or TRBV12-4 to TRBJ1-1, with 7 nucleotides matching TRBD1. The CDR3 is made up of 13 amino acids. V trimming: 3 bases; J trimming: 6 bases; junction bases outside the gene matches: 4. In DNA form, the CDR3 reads TGTGCCAGCAGTTTTGAGCAGGGGGCTGAAGCTTTCTTT. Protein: CASSFEQGAEAFF.

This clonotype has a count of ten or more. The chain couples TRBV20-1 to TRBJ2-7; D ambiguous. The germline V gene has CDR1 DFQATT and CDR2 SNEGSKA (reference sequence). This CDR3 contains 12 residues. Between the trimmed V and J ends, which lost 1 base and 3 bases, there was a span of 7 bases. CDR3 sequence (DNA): TGCAGTGCTAGAGGGCTCTACTACGAGCAGTACTTC. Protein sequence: CSARGLYYEQYF.

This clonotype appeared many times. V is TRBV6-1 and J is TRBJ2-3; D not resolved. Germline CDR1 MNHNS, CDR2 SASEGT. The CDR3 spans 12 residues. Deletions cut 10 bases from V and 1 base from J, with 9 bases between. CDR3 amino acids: CATRQGTDTQYF. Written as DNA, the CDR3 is TGTGCCACCCGGCAGGGCACAGATACGCAGTATTTT.

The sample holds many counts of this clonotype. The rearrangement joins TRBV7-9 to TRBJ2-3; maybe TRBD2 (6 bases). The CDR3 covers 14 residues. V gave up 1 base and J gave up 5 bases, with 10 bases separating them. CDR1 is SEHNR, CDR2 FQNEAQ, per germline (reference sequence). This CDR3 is CASSLVQGGDTQYF. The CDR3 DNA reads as TGTGCCAGCAGCTTAGTCCAGGGAGGAGATACGCAGTATTTT.

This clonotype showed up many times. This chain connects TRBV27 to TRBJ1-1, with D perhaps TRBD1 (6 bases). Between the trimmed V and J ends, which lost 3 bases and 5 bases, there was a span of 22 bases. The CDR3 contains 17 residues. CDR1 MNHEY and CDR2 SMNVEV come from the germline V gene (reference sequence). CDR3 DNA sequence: TGTGCCAGCAGTTTGTCTCAGCTTGGGGGCGTGGGGACTGAAGCTTTCTTT. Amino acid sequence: CASSLSQLGGVGTEAFF.

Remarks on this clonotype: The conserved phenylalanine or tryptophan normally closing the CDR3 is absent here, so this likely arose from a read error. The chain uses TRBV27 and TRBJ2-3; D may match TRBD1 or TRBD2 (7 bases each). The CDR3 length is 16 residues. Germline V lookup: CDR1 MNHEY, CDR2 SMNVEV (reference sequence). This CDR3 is CVSSGHVGGGRGTQYS. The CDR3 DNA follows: TGTGTCAGCAGTGGCCATGTGGGAGGGGGCAGAGGTACGCAGTATTCT.

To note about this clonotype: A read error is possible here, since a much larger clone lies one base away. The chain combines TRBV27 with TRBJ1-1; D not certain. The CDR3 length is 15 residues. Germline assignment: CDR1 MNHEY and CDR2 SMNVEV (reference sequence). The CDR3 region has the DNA TGTGCCGGCAGTCCTTACGGGGTTCTGGATCCTGAAGCTTTCTTT. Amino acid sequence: CAGSPYGVLDPEAFF.

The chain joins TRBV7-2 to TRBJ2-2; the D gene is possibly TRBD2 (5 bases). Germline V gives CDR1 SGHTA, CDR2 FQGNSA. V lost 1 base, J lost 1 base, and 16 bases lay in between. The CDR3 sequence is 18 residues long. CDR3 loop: CASSLEFLAELNTGELFF. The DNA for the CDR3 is TGTGCCAGCAGCTTAGAGTTCCTAGCTGAACTGAACACCGGGGAGCTGTTTTTT.

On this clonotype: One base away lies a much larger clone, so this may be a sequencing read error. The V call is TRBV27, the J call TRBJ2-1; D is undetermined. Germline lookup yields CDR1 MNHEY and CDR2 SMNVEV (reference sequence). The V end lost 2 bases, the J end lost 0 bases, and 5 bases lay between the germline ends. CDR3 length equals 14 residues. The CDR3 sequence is CASSLENSYNEQFF. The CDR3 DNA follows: TGTGCCAGCAGTTTAGAGAACTCCTACAATGAGCAGTTCTTC.

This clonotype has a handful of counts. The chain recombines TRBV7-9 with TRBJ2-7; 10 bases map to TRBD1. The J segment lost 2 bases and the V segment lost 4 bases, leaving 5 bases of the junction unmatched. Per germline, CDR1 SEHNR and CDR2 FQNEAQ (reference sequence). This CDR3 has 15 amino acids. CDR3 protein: CASSSGQGETYEQYF. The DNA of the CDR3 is TGTGCCAGCAGCTCAGGACAGGGGGAGACCTACGAGCAGTACTTC.

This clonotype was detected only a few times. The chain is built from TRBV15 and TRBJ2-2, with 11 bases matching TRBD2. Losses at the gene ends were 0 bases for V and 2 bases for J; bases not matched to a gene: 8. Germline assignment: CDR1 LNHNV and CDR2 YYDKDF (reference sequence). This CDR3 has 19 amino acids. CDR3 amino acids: CATSRDSPGLADNTGELFF. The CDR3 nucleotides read TGTGCCACCAGCAGAGATTCGCCGGGACTAGCGGATAACACCGGGGAGCTGTTTTTT. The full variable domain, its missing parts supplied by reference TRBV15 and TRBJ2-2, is DAMVIQNPRYQVTQFGKPVTLSCSQTLNHNVMYWYQQKSSQAPKLLFHYYDKDFNNEADTPDNFQSRRPNTSFCFLDIRSPGLGDTAMYLCATSRDSPGLADNTGELFFGEGSRLTVL.

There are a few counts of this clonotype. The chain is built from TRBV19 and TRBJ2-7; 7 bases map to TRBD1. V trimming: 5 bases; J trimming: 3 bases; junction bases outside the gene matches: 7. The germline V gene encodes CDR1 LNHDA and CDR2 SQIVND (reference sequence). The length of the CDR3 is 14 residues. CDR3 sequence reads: CASSWAGGNYEQYF. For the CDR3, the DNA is TGTGCCAGTAGTTGGGCAGGGGGTAACTACGAGCAGTACTTC.

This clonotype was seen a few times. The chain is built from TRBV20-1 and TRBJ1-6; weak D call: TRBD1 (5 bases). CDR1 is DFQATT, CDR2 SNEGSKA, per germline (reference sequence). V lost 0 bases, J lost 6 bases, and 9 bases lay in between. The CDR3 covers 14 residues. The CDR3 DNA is TGCAGTGCTAGAGAGGGACGGATTAATTCACCCCTCCACTTT. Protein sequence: CSAREGRINSPLHF.

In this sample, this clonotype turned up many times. The CDR3 here is CSARGFGAYEQYF. The DNA of the CDR3 is TGCAGTGCTAGAGGTTTTGGTGCCTACGAGCAGTACTTC. This chain joins TRBV20-1 and TRBJ2-7; no reliable D call. Trimming stripped 1 base from V and 2 bases from J, with 9 bases between. The CDR3 contains 13 residues. CDR1 is DFQATT and CDR2 is SNEGSKA in the germline V gene (reference sequence).

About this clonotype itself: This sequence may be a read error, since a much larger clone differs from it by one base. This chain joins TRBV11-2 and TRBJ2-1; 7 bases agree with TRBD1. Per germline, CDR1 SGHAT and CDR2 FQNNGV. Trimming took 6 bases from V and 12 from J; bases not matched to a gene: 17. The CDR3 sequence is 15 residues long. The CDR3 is CASRLDRERIYGQFF. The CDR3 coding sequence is TGTGCCAGCAGACTAGACAGGGAACGAATCTATGGGCAGTTCTTC. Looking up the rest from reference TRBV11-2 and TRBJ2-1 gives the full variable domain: EAGVAQSPRYKIIEKRQSVAFWCNPISGHATLYWYQQILGQGPKLLIQFQNNGVVDDSQLPKDRFSAERLKGVDSTLKIQPAKLEDSAVYLCASRLDRERIYGQFFGPGTRLTVL.

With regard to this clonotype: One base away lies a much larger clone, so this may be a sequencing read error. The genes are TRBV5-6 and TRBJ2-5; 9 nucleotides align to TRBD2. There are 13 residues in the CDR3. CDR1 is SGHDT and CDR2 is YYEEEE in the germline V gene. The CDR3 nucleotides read TGTGCCAGCAAACTAGCGGGTACCGAGACCCTGTACTTC. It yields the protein CASKLAGTETLYF.

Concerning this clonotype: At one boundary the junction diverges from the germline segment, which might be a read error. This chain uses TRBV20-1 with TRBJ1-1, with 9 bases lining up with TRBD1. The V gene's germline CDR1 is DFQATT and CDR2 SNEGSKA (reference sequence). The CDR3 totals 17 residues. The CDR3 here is CSAGDKDRGLMNTEAFF. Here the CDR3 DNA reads TGCAGTGCTGGAGATAAGGACAGGGGACTCATGAACACTGAAGCTTTCTTT.

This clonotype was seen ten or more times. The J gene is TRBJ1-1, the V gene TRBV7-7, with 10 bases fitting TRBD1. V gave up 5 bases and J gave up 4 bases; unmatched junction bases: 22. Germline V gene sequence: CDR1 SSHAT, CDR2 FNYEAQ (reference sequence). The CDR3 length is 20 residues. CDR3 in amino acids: CASSPLTGPGQGIIGTEAFF. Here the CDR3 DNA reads TGTGCCAGCAGCCCTCTAACTGGACCGGGACAGGGGATTATAGGCACTGAAGCTTTCTTT.